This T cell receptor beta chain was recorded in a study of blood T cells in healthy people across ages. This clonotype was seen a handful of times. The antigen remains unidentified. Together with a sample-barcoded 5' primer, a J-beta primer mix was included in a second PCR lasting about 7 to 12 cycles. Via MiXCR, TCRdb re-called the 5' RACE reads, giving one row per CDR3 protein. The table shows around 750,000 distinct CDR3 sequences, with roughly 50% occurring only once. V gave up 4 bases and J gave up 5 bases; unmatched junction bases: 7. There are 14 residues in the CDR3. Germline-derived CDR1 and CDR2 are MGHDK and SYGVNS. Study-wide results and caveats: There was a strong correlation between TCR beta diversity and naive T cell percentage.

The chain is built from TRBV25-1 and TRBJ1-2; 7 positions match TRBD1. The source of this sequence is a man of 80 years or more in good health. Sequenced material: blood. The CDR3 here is CASSALGQHYGYTF. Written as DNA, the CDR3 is TGTGCCAGCAGTGCGTTGGGACAGCATTATGGCTACACCTTC.